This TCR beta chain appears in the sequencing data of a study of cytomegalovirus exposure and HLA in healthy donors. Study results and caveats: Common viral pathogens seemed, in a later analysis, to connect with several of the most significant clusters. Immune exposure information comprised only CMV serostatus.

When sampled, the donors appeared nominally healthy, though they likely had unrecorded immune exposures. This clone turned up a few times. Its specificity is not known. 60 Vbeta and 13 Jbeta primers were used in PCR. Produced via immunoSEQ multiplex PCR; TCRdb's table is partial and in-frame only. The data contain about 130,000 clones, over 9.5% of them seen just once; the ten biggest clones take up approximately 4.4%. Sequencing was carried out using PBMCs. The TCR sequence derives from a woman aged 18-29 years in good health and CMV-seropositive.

The CDR3 region has the DNA TGTGCCAGCATTCTACTGAGAACGACCTACAATGAGCAGTTCTTC. It translates to CASILLRTTYNEQFF. This chain joins TRBV6-1 and TRBJ2-1; no clear D gene. Looked up from germline, CDR1 is MNHNS and CDR2 is SASEGT. CDR3 size: 15 residues. Trimming pared 7 bases from V and 2 bases from J, leaving 15 bases between.